This section outlines one T cell receptor (beta chain) sequence together with its context. Produced via immunoSEQ multiplex PCR; TCRdb's table is partial and in-frame only. The table records about 270,000 clones, approximately 91% of them present only once. This sample was taken from a study of blood T cell repertoires in COVID-19. Overall study: COVID-19 samples collected from the United States, Italy and Spain covered acute and convalescent phases.

Germline V gene sequence: CDR1 SNHLY, CDR2 FYNNEI. This CDR3 has 15 amino acids. With 6 bases clipped from V and 0 bases from J, the junction kept 6 bases outside the gene matches. The sample consisted of PBMCs or T cells enriched from blood (not recorded which). The source of this sequence is a woman aged 40-49 years with acute COVID-19. This rearrangement joins TRBV2 to TRBJ1-2, with TRBD1 matching over 8 bases. The CDR3 protein is CASRAGTGSNYGYTF. The CDR3 DNA reads as TGTGCCAGCAGAGCCGGGACAGGATCTAACTATGGCTACACCTTC.